A single sample gave rise to the 26 T cell receptor beta chains below, sequenced in a study of blood T cell repertoires in COVID-19. Only in-frame clones appear in the TCRdb table, and some are missing; sequencing was by immunoSEQ multiplex PCR. Here the sample spans 150,000 or so clones, 75% to 90% being singletons. The sample consisted of peripheral blood. Receptors were obtained from a woman between 40 and 50 years old with acute or convalescent COVID-19.

The chain combines TRBV11-2 with TRBJ2-3; 9 bases agree with TRBD1. Germline lookup yields CDR1 SGHAT and CDR2 FQNNGV. Trimming took 5 bases from V and 1 from J; bases not matched to a gene: 10. The CDR3 extends over 17 amino acids. CDR3 loop: CASSITGTGFGTDTQYF. DNA for the CDR3: TGTGCCAGCAGCATAACCGGGACAGGGTTCGGCACAGATACGCAGTATTTT.

The chain joins TRBV28 to TRBJ2-6; 8 nucleotides agree with TRBD1. This CDR3 spans 17 amino acids. The germline V gene encodes CDR1 MDHEN and CDR2 SYDVKM. V lost 6 bases and J lost 4; bases outside the gene matches: 11. The CDR3 region has the DNA TGTGCCAGCAGCCCTAATCAGGGGGCGAGGGGGGCCAACGTCCTGACTTTC. Its translation: CASSPNQGARGANVLTF.

This chain joins TRBV2 and TRBJ2-7, with 9 bases lining up with TRBD1. Looked up from germline, CDR1 is SNHLY and CDR2 is FYNNEI. CDR3 size: 15 residues. Unmatched junction bases numbered 8, after V lost 6 bases and J lost 2 bases. Written as DNA, the CDR3 is TGTGCCAGCAGCGGCACCGGGACAGGGACCTACGAGCAGTACTTC. Residues: CASSGTGTGTYEQYF.

This clone was recorded a few times. This rearrangement joins TRBV30 to TRBJ1-2; no clear D. Germline loops: CDR1 GTSNPN, CDR2 SVGIG (reference sequence). V lost 8 bases and J lost 2, with 15 bases in between. This CDR3 comprises 13 residues. CDR3 DNA sequence: TGTGCCGGGAAAAATACCGGGAACTATGGCTACACCTTC. This codes for CAGKNTGNYGYTF.

This clone was recorded only once. The chain couples TRBV3-1 (or the pseudogene TRBV3-2) to TRBJ2-1, with TRBD2 identical over 11 bases. The V segment lost 1 base and the J segment 6 bases; nucleotides outside the gene matches: 8. CDR1 LGHDT and CDR2 YNNKEL come from the germline V gene (reference sequence). The CDR3 covers 17 residues. CDR3 sequence: CASSQALLAGGFNEQFF. In nucleotides, the CDR3 is TGTGCCAGCAGCCAAGCTCTCCTAGCGGGGGGTTTCAATGAGCAGTTCTTC.

This clone was observed a single time. The chain joins TRBV3-1 (or the pseudogene TRBV3-2) to TRBJ2-1; D perhaps matches TRBD1 (6 bases). Germline CDR1 is LGHDT and CDR2 is YNNKEL (reference sequence). The CDR3 sequence is 13 residues long. V shed 3 bases and J shed 6 bases, with 9 bases lying between them. The CDR3 nucleotides are TGTGCCAGCAGCCATGGGGGCCCCAATGAGCAGTTCTTC. Translation: CASSHGGPNEQFF.

This clone has a handful of counts. The rearrangement joins TRBV28 to TRBJ2-7; 7 bases agree with TRBD2. The CDR3 extends over 15 amino acids. V dropped 3 bases and J dropped 4; count of bases not matched to a gene: 9. The germline V gene has CDR1 MDHEN and CDR2 SYDVKM. The DNA of the CDR3 is TGTGCCAGCAGTTTGGTTACGGGAGGAGAGTACGAGCAGTACTTC. Translation: CASSLVTGGEYEQYF.

The CDR3 region is CASSRLMRSGQFF. The DNA of the CDR3 is TGCGCCAGCAGTCGTTTAATGAGGTCTGGGCAGTTCTTC. The chain employs TRBV23-1 and TRBJ2-1; D is ambiguous. TRBV23-1 is noted as an ORF with a role that remains uncertain. Trimming cost V 4 bases and J 12 bases, with 16 bases left between them. The CDR3 length is 13 residues.

The sample holds one count of this clone. V gene TRBV3-1 (or the pseudogene TRBV3-2) combines with J gene TRBJ1-2, with 9 positions matching TRBD1. Germline V gives CDR1 LGHDT, CDR2 YNNKEL (reference sequence). V was clipped by 4 bases and J by 4 bases; unmatched bases: 4. This CDR3 has 14 residues. The CDR3 DNA reads TGTGCCAGCAGCCCCACAGGGGGCGGCTATGGCTACACCTTC. This encodes CASSPTGGGYGYTF.

The rearrangement links TRBV27 to TRBJ1-5, with 8 bases fitting TRBD1. Germline CDR1 is MNHEY and CDR2 is SMNVEV (reference sequence). Trimming cost V 5 bases and J 3 bases; bases outside gene matches: 12. The CDR3 consists of 17 residues. The CDR3 loop is CASSPLMGRGPNQPQHF. Here the CDR3 DNA reads TGTGCCAGCAGTCCGCTTATGGGCAGGGGGCCCAATCAGCCCCAGCATTTT.

The chain links TRBV27 to TRBJ1-2, with no clear D. CDR3 length equals 14 residues. V lost 6 bases to trimming and J lost 5 bases, with 16 bases between them. Germline assignment: CDR1 MNHEY and CDR2 SMNVEV (reference sequence). DNA for the CDR3: TGTGCCAGCAGACGACACCCGCGAGAATATGGCTACACCTTC. Its translation is CASRRHPREYGYTF.

The J gene is TRBJ1-2, the V gene TRBV28; 7 bases align to TRBD1. CDR1 is MDHEN, CDR2 SYDVKM, per germline. This CDR3 has 15 residues. The V segment lost 7 bases and the J segment 3 bases; nucleotides outside the gene matches: 11. The CDR3 sequence is CASNQGVPVHYGYTF. The CDR3 DNA reads as TGTGCCAGCAATCAGGGGGTCCCCGTCCACTATGGCTACACCTTC.

This clone was seen only once. V and J are TRBV2 and TRBJ2-2; D not resolved. V gave up 3 bases and J gave up 6 bases, with 5 bases separating them. This CDR3 has 12 amino acids. CDR1 SNHLY and CDR2 FYNNEI come from the germline V gene. The CDR3 sequence: CASSDLSGELFF. The CDR3 nucleotides read TGTGCCAGCAGTGACCTTTCCGGGGAGCTGTTTTTT.

The chain joins TRBV18 to TRBJ2-7; maybe TRBD1 (5 bases). This CDR3 is built from 13 residues. Trimming shortened V by 3 bases and J by 4 bases, and 10 bases separated the two germline ends. Germline V gene lookup returns CDR1 KGHSH and CDR2 LQKENI. The CDR3 bases are TGTGCCAGCTCACCGACCAGGGCATACGAGCAGTACTTC. Encoded protein: CASSPTRAYEQYF.

The rearrangement links TRBV19 to TRBJ2-7, with 8 bases fitting TRBD1. CDR3 size: 14 residues. The V gene end was trimmed by 4 bases and the J gene end by 2 bases; junction bases not matched to a gene: 4. Germline V gives CDR1 LNHDA, CDR2 SQIVND (reference sequence). CDR3 protein: CASSKTGAPYEQYF. The CDR3 DNA reads TGTGCCAGTAGTAAGACAGGGGCCCCCTACGAGCAGTACTTC.

The chain uses TRBV28 and TRBJ1-2; a weak D match, TRBD1 (5 bases). Trimming removed 5 bases at V and 4 bases at J, with 17 bases between. Germline CDR1 reads MDHEN; CDR2 reads SYDVKM. The CDR3 totals 15 residues. The CDR3 protein is CASSASGTRGYGYTF. Here the CDR3 DNA reads TGTGCCAGCAGTGCCTCGGGGACTCGGGGCTATGGCTACACCTTC.

This chain uses TRBV7-9 with TRBJ1-1, with unresolved D. The germline V gene encodes CDR1 SEHNR and CDR2 FQNEAQ (reference sequence). V shed 1 base and J shed 7 bases, with 19 bases lying between them. This CDR3 spans 16 amino acids. The CDR3 sequence: CASSLGLGKAALEAFF. In nucleotides, the CDR3 is TGTGCCAGCAGCTTAGGGCTGGGCAAGGCAGCTCTTGAAGCTTTCTTT.

J is TRBJ1-5 and V is TRBV18; 8 nucleotides align to TRBD1. Trimming removed 2 bases from V and 4 bases from J; junction bases left unmatched: 7. Germline CDR1 and CDR2: KGHSH and LQKENI. There are 16 residues in the CDR3. CDR3 loop: CASSPNGQGLNQPQHF. DNA of the CDR3: TGTGCCAGCTCACCAAACGGACAGGGCCTGAATCAGCCCCAGCATTTT.

The chain recombines TRBV6-5 with TRBJ2-3, with TRBD1 identical over 8 bases. CDR1 and CDR2 (germline): MNHEY, SVGAGI. The V segment lost 10 bases and the J segment 3 bases; nucleotides outside the gene matches: 6. CDR3 length: 13 residues. The CDR3 coding sequence is TGTGCCAACAGACAGGGGACGACAGATACGCAGTATTTT. Translating it yields CANRQGTTDTQYF.

V and J are TRBV3-1 (or the pseudogene TRBV3-2) and TRBJ2-5; D call uncertain. Germline V gives CDR1 LGHDT, CDR2 YNNKEL (reference sequence). CDR3 length equals 14 residues. Trimming stripped 1 base from V and 4 bases from J, with 10 bases between. The CDR3 bases are TGTGCCAGCAGCCAAGCCGCGGATGCAGAGACCCAGTACTTC. Its translation is CASSQAADAETQYF.

The genes are TRBV19 and TRBJ2-1; 9 nucleotides line up with TRBD2. The germline V gene encodes CDR1 LNHDA and CDR2 SQIVND (reference sequence). CDR3 length equals 18 residues. J was trimmed by 6 bases and V by 5 bases; bases with no gene match: 17. The CDR3 nucleotides are TGTGCCAGTAGTCCGAGGACTAGCGCGGGATTCGGGGCCAATGAGCAGTTCTTC. Translating it yields CASSPRTSAGFGANEQFF.

The gene calls are TRBV5-6 and TRBJ1-6, with D perhaps TRBD1 (6 bases). V was trimmed by 2 bases and J by 14 bases, leaving 20 bases between them. CDR3 size: 15 residues. Germline CDR1 SGHDT, CDR2 YYEEEE. CDR3 region: CASSLLTGVNRALHF. The DNA of the CDR3 is TGTGCCAGCAGCTTACTGACAGGAGTAAATCGGGCCCTCCACTTT.

The chain combines TRBV27 with TRBJ2-7; D is possibly TRBD2 (5 bases). This CDR3 contains 13 residues. Looked up from germline, CDR1 is MNHEY and CDR2 is SMNVEV (reference sequence). Trimming removed 3 bases at V and 3 bases at J, with 9 bases between. DNA for the CDR3: TGTGCCAGCAGTTTTGGGAGCGGCTACGAGCAGTACTTC. Its protein is CASSFGSGYEQYF.

The table lists this clone with a count of one. The chain uses TRBV7-9 and TRBJ2-3; possible D gene TRBD1, 5 bases. V lost 2 bases to trimming and J lost 0 bases, with 15 bases between them. CDR1 and CDR2 from the germline V gene are SEHNR and FQNEAQ (reference sequence). The CDR3 covers 17 residues. The CDR3 loop is CASSLPTDSSSTDTQYF. The CDR3 bases are TGTGCCAGCAGCTTACCAACCGACAGCAGCAGCACAGATACGCAGTATTTT.

The rearrangement links TRBV5-1 to TRBJ1-6, with TRBD1 as a possible D gene (6 bases). Trimming removed 4 bases at V and 0 bases at J, with 11 bases between. Germline values: CDR1 SGHRS, CDR2 YFSETQ. CDR3 size: 16 residues. This chain's CDR3 is CASSPQGSSYNSPLHF. In DNA, the CDR3 is TGCGCCAGCAGCCCGCAGGGGAGCTCCTATAATTCACCCCTCCACTTT.

This clone was observed a few times. The V call is TRBV11-3, the J call TRBJ1-6; TRBD1 aligns across 10 bases. CDR3 length: 14 amino acids. Trimming at V came to 5 bases and at J to 10 bases, leaving 5 bases not matched to a gene. The germline V gene has CDR1 SGHNT and CDR2 YENEEA. The CDR3 region has the DNA TGTGCCAGCAGCCGAGGGACAGGGGACTCACCCCTCCACTTT. This sequence encodes CASSRGTGDSPLHF. Full variable domain (missing parts from reference TRBV11-3 and TRBJ1-6): EAGVVQSPRYKIIEKKQPVAFWCNPISGHNTLYWYLQNLGQGPELLIRYENEEAVDDSQLPKDRFSAERLKGVDSTLKIQPAELGDSAVYLCASSRGTGDSPLHFGNGTRLTVT.